This TCR beta chain was sequenced in a study of OX40 agonist ivuxolimab in advanced cancers. Study-level background: Ivuxolimab, which targeted the costimulatory receptor OX40 (CD134), was an agonistic, fully human IgG2 monoclonal antibody. Among the 50 to 55 dose-escalation patients, around 19 had hepatocellular carcinoma, around 15 melanoma, 9 renal cell carcinoma and 9 head and neck cancer. Intravenous ivuxolimab was administered to patients every 2 weeks at six dose levels: 0.01, 0.1, 0.3, 1.5, 3 and 10 mg/kg. In the dose-escalation cohort, 75% to 85% of patients were male, and the mean age was roughly 60 years with a range of about 20 to 80. The monotherapy dose-escalation portion (N ≈ 56 patients) of the phase I ivuxolimab trial is reported in the paper. Partial responses were achieved by three dose-escalation patients, of whom one had hepatocellular carcinoma and two had cutaneous melanoma. Prior anti-PD-1, anti-PD-L1 or anti-CTLA-4 therapy was permitted, and checkpoint inhibitors had been received by under 50% of dose-escalation patients. Peripheral TCRbeta sequencing aimed to test whether ivuxolimab altered TCR sequence diversity and caused clonal T-cell expansion. The full study reports these points: After ivuxolimab, expanded clones were on average more numerous among CD8+ T cells than among CD4+ T cells. Low levels of normalized T-cell clonal expansion were also seen in some nonresponding patients. In the 0.1-3.0 mg/kg groups, partial responders were among the patients with the lowest normalized peripheral clonal expansion, particularly in CD8+ T cells. At doses of 0.1 to 3.0 mg/kg, clonal expansion of both CD4+ and CD8+ blood T cells was observed from baseline to week 6. The antigen specificity of the peripheral T cells that underwent clonal expansion was not determined.

As regards this clone: The antigen it binds to is not known. One base away there is no much larger clone; base qualities are not given.

Genomic DNA was isolated from the sorted cells so that the TCRbeta CDR3 region could be sequenced. TCRbeta CDR3 regions were sequenced using the immunoSEQ Assay. Imported from immuneACCESS, the table was reduced by TCRdb to in-frame sequences with V and J called. These copies leave out some clones; in studies compared against another copy, an unresolved V gene accounts for under half, and the cause of the remainder is not known. The sample records 17,000 or so clones, approximately 83% of which are singletons. The ten largest clonotypes hold under 35% of the sample. Compared with germline, V lacks 5 bases and J lacks 3 bases; bases without a gene match: 10. From the cysteine through the phenylalanine, the CDR3 covers 16 amino acids. CDR3 DNA only is kept here, 48 bases in frame from base 1. Looking up the germline V gene (reference sequence) yields CDR1 SGHAT and CDR2 FQDESV. Patients with a history of autoimmune disease or receiving systemic immunosuppression were excluded from the trial. In every dose cohort, peripheral blood was drawn for TCR sequencing at baseline, cycle 4 day 1, and cycle 7 day 1. The samples were drawn from a first-in-human, open-label, multicenter phase I dose-escalation trial of ivuxolimab. Adults with locally advanced or metastatic melanoma, renal cell, hepatocellular, or head and neck squamous cell carcinoma were enrolled in the trial. Before TCR sequencing, CD4+ T cells and CD8+ T cells were sorted from peripheral blood as separate populations.

Recombination linked TRBV11-1 to TRBJ2-3; a stretch of 8 junction bases matches TRBD1. Material: CD4+ or CD8+ T cells sorted from blood, obtained in a trial of the OX40 agonist ivuxolimab. This TCR was recovered from an adult with an advanced solid tumor such as melanoma, head and neck, liver or kidney cancer. The sequenced DNA: TGTGCCAGCAGCCCCGGACAGGGAGTTGTAACAGATACGCAGTATTTT. It translates to CASSPGQGVVTDTQYF.